The 10 T cell receptor beta chains reported below all come from one sample, sequenced in a study of kidney transplant recipient with SARS-CoV-2 infection. TCRdb called the reads again in MiXCR, with one record for every CDR3 protein. The sample shows fewer than 250,000 distinct CDR3 sequences, roughly 26% of them seen only once. The sequences come from a blood sample, collected at baseline and between days 110 and 120 from a kidney transplant recipient. The origin of the receptors is a young adult male patient who had COVID-19 and was a kidney transplant recipient. Some T cells may have originated in the graft donor.

This clonotype came up many times. This chain links TRBV4-1 with TRBJ2-1, with 7 bases aligning to TRBD2. V was pared by 4 bases and J by 10 bases, with 7 bases of the junction left unmatched. Germline V gene sequence: CDR1 MGHRA, CDR2 YSYEKL. The CDR3 totals 13 residues. The CDR3 is CASSLSERGEQFF. CDR3 sequence (DNA): TGCGCCAGCAGCCTTTCGGAGCGGGGAGAGCAGTTCTTC.

Worth noting for this clonotype: One base away lies a much larger clone, so this may be a sequencing read error. V usage is TRBV6-5 and J usage is TRBJ1-6; D gene ambiguous. Germline V gene data show CDR1 as MNHEY and CDR2 as SVGAGI. This CDR3 spans 16 amino acids. In DNA form, the CDR3 reads TGTGTCAGCAGTTACTCCAGAACCGGTGCTAATTCACCCCTCCACTTT. Amino acid sequence: CVSSYSRTGANSPLHF.

This clonotype was detected ten times or more. The chain has TRBV5-4 and TRBJ1-3; D perhaps matches TRBD1 (5 bases). The V gene lost 4 bases and the J gene lost 0 bases, with 11 bases spanning the gap. CDR1 SGHNT and CDR2 YYREEE come from the germline V gene (reference sequence). The CDR3 loop spans 15 amino acids. The CDR3 protein is CASSPGLPSGNTIYF. CDR3 in DNA: TGTGCCAGCAGCCCGGGGCTCCCCTCTGGAAACACCATATATTTT.

Comments on this clonotype: The junction does not match germline at one end; this may be a read error. The gene calls are TRBV30 and TRBJ2-4; D gene uncertain. Germline CDR1 is GTSNPN and CDR2 is SVGIG (reference sequence). The CDR3 consists of 12 residues. CDR3 in amino acids: CAWRVISPGPFF. As DNA, the CDR3 is TGTGCCTGGAGAGTGATCTCCCCGGGCCCGTTCTTC.

Regarding this clonotype: This may come from a read error, since a much larger clone is one base off. The V and J genes are TRBV20-1 and TRBJ2-2, with D maybe TRBD1 (5 bases). Per germline, CDR1 DFQATT and CDR2 SNEGSKA (reference sequence). The CDR3 covers 16 residues. V was pared by 1 base and J by 6 bases, with 18 bases between. CDR3 DNA: TGCAGTGCTAGAGTAGGGGTTCAACCAGGGCCCGGGGAGCTGTTTTTT. Protein sequence: CSARVGVQPGPGELFF.

This clonotype has at least ten counts. This sequence joins TRBV2 and TRBJ1-5; 8 bases line up with TRBD1. The CDR3 totals 14 residues. Trimming removed 4 bases from V and 4 bases from J; junction bases left unmatched: 3. Germline CDR1 reads SNHLY; CDR2 reads FYNNEI. CDR3 in amino acids: CASSVRQGNQPQHF. Written as DNA, the CDR3 is TGTGCCAGCAGTGTAAGACAGGGGAATCAGCCCCAGCATTTT.

This clonotype came up many times. The CDR3: CASSLSAGQIAYEQYF. The CDR3 region has the DNA TGTGCCAGCAGCTTGTCTGCGGGACAGATAGCTTACGAGCAGTACTTC. J is TRBJ2-7 and V is TRBV5-5, with a tentative D call TRBD1 (7 bases). V was trimmed by 1 base and J by 4 bases, leaving 18 bases between them. Germline lookup yields CDR1 SGHKS and CDR2 YYEKEE (reference sequence). The CDR3 is 16 amino acids.

This clonotype was seen many times. The chain carries TRBV5-6 and TRBJ1-2; D unclear. V was trimmed by 7 bases and J by 4 bases, leaving 23 bases between them. CDR3 length equals 16 residues. From germline, CDR1 is SGHDT and CDR2 YYEEEE. For the CDR3, the DNA is TGTGCCAGCCAGGAGCGCAATAGTCGAAAGACCTATGGCTACACCTTC. Its protein is CASQERNSRKTYGYTF.

This clonotype was seen repeatedly, ten times or more. V usage is TRBV23-1 and J usage is TRBJ1-5; D perhaps matches TRBD1 (5 bases). TRBV23-1 falls under the ORF class, with uncertain function. The CDR3 runs to 20 residues. Trimming took off 0 bases at V and 0 bases at J, with 21 bases between the two ends. The CDR3 nucleotides are TGCGCCAGCAGTCAATCGGGACGTGTACCGACGGTAAATAGCAATCAGCCCCAGCATTTT. This gives the protein CASSQSGRVPTVNSNQPQHF.

This clonotype was observed at least ten times. V is TRBV7-3 and J is TRBJ2-3; 9 positions agree with TRBD2. Germline V lookup: CDR1 SGHTA, CDR2 FQGTGA. With 7 bases clipped from V and 1 base from J, the junction kept 3 bases outside the gene matches. This CDR3 has 14 residues. The CDR3 DNA reads as TGTGCCAGCAACATAGCGGGAGGCACAGATACGCAGTATTTT. This codes for CASNIAGGTDTQYF.